The 16 T cell receptor beta chains in this list originate from one sample, sequenced in a study of T-cell memory formation after mild COVID-19. TCRdb re-called the 5' RACE reads with MiXCR, one entry per CDR3 protein. The sample has over 500,000 distinct CDR3 sequences, roughly 17% seen once. Sequences were obtained from PBMCs or a T cell subset sorted from them (not recorded which). Receptor source: an adult woman who had mild COVID-19 (a few samples of this study predate the infection). Cell type and time point are not known.

The chain employs TRBV5-1 and TRBJ1-1; no clear D gene. Looked up from germline, CDR1 is SGHRS and CDR2 is YFSETQ. The CDR3 length is 16 residues. V lost 3 bases, J lost 5 bases, and 20 bases lay in between. The CDR3 region has the DNA TGCGCCAGCAGCTCAGGTTCCGAGTCGCCCAGGACTGAAGCTTTCTTT. Amino acid sequence: CASSSGSESPRTEAFF.

This clonotype was picked up a small number of times. V and J are TRBV6-2 or TRBV6-3 and TRBJ2-1; perhaps TRBD2 as D (6 bases). CDR3 length: 15 amino acids. V was pared by 6 bases and J by 0 bases, with 12 bases between. Germline lookup yields CDR1 MNHEY and CDR2 SVGEGT. Here the CDR3 DNA reads TGTGCCAGCAGGGAGGGACTGAGCTCCTACAATGAGCAGTTCTTC. This encodes CASREGLSSYNEQFF.

The table lists this clonotype with a few counts. The rearrangement joins TRBV2 to TRBJ2-1; TRBD2 matches at 7 bases. The CDR3 covers 16 residues. Unmatched junction bases numbered 14, after V lost 3 bases and J lost 9 bases. CDR1 is SNHLY and CDR2 is FYNNEI in the germline V gene. The CDR3 coding sequence is TGTGCCAGCAGTGAGGTGCTAGCGGTGGGAGCGGGTGAGCAGTTCTTC. It encodes CASSEVLAVGAGEQFF.

This clonotype was recorded a few times. The chain combines TRBV6-6 with TRBJ2-1; D might be TRBD2 (6 bases). V lost 7 bases and J lost 7, with 14 bases in between. CDR1 and CDR2 from the germline V gene are MNHNY and SVGAGI (reference sequence). The CDR3 length is 13 residues. CDR3 bases: TGTGCCAGCACCAACTTGGGGGGAAATGAGCAGTTCTTC. This encodes CASTNLGGNEQFF.

The J gene is TRBJ2-5, the V gene TRBV19; 11 bases fit TRBD2. The CDR3 has 15 residues. CDR1 and CDR2 from the germline V gene are LNHDA and SQIVND (reference sequence). V lost 3 bases to trimming and J lost 3 bases; unmatched junction nucleotides: 3. The DNA of the CDR3 is TGTGCCAGTAGTATCCCGGGACTAGCGGAAGAGACCCAGTACTTC. Protein sequence: CASSIPGLAEETQYF.

This clonotype was seen a handful of times. The rearrangement links TRBV9 to TRBJ1-1; perhaps TRBD1 as D (5 bases). CDR1 is SGDLS and CDR2 is YYNGEE in the germline V gene. Trimming removed 3 bases from V and 0 bases from J, with 9 bases in between. The CDR3 covers 14 residues. The CDR3 spells CASSEGDLNTEAFF. The CDR3 DNA is TGTGCCAGCAGCGAAGGGGACCTGAACACTGAAGCTTTCTTT. The full variable domain, completed using reference TRBV9 and TRBJ1-1, is DSGVTQTPKHLITATGQRVTLRCSPRSGDLSVYWYQQSLDQGLQFLIQYYNGEERAKGNILERFSAQQFPDLHSELNLSSLELGDSALYFCASSEGDLNTEAFFGQGTRLTVV.

The chain recombines TRBV14 with TRBJ1-3; the D is unclear. Germline loops: CDR1 SGHDN, CDR2 FVKESK. Trimming stripped 6 bases from V and 2 bases from J, with 20 bases between. The CDR3 spans 17 residues. CDR3 bases: TGTGCCAGCAGTTCGTACACAAGCCTCATCGCTGGAAACACCATATATTTT. Its translation: CASSSYTSLIAGNTIYF.

This clonotype was seen ten or more times. The chain couples TRBV29-1 to TRBJ2-2; 9 bases line up with TRBD1. The J segment lost 5 bases and the V segment lost 2 bases, leaving 6 bases of the junction unmatched. There are 15 residues in the CDR3. CDR1 and CDR2 (germline): SQVTM, ANQGSEA. The chain's CDR3 is CSVEFFGQGTGELFF. CDR3 DNA sequence: TGCAGCGTTGAATTTTTCGGACAGGGGACCGGGGAGCTGTTTTTT.

This clonotype was counted a few times. The genes are TRBV7-6 and TRBJ1-2; tentatively, D is TRBD1 (6 bases). Per germline, CDR1 SGHVS and CDR2 FNYEAQ. V lost 1 base and J 4 bases, leaving 19 bases between the germline ends. The CDR3 length is 17 residues. CDR3 sequence reads: CASSLVAGDLSSYGYTF. The CDR3 region has the DNA TGTGCCAGCAGCTTAGTAGCAGGGGACCTCTCAAGCTATGGCTACACCTTC. The full variable domain, completed using reference TRBV7-6 and TRBJ1-2, is GAGVSQSPRYKVTKRGQDVALRCDPISGHVSLYWYRQALGQGPEFLTYFNYEAQQDKSGLPNDRFSAERPEGSISTLTIQRTEQRDSAMYRCASSLVAGDLSSYGYTFGSGTRLTVV.

This clonotype was recorded a few times. The V gene is TRBV21-1, the J gene TRBJ2-3; the table gives TRBD1 as D, unverified against the DNA. TRBV21-1 is a recognized pseudogene. The CDR3 runs 16 residues. The CDR3 DNA is TGTGCCAGCAGCAAAGAACGGACAGTCTACACAGATACGCAGTATTTT. Protein sequence: CASSKERTVYTDTQYF.

This clonotype was found a few times. V is TRBV12-3 or TRBV12-4 and J is TRBJ2-7; no definite D call. The CDR3 spans 14 residues. Trimming took off 0 bases at V and 4 bases at J, with 10 bases between the two ends. The CDR3 spells CASSLASYLYEQYF. The CDR3 region has the DNA TGTGCCAGCAGTTTAGCTAGCTACCTTTACGAGCAGTACTTC.

This clonotype was counted a few times. The rearrangement links TRBV11-3 to TRBJ2-2; 8 bases align to TRBD2. Germline lookup yields CDR1 SGHNT and CDR2 YENEEA. CDR3 length: 16 amino acids. V shed 4 bases, J shed 6 bases, and the junction held 10 bases outside the gene matches. The CDR3 DNA sequence: TGTGCCAGCAGCTCACGGGGGGGAAGCCGTGCCGGGGAGCTGTTTTTT. It codes for CASSSRGGSRAGELFF.

The chain carries TRBV4-3 and TRBJ2-3, with 7 bases matching TRBD1. J gave up 1 base and V 0 bases, and 7 bases lay outside the gene matches. CDR3 length equals 17 residues. Germline-derived CDR1 and CDR2 are LGHNA and YSLEER. CDR3 region: CASSQDKGQVGTDTQYF. Written as DNA, the CDR3 is TGCGCCAGCAGCCAAGATAAAGGACAGGTCGGCACAGATACGCAGTATTTT.

The J gene is TRBJ2-3, the V gene TRBV7-6, with D unclear. Germline assignment: CDR1 SGHVS and CDR2 FNYEAQ. This CDR3 has 19 amino acids. V lost 2 bases to trimming and J lost 0 bases, with 21 bases between them. The CDR3 here is CASSLLPLAPGGSTDTQYF. The CDR3 bases are TGTGCCAGCAGCTTACTACCCCTCGCACCGGGCGGTAGCACAGATACGCAGTATTTT. The variable domain in full, with the rest retrieved from reference TRBV7-6 and TRBJ2-3, is GAGVSQSPRYKVTKRGQDVALRCDPISGHVSLYWYRQALGQGPEFLTYFNYEAQQDKSGLPNDRFSAERPEGSISTLTIQRTEQRDSAMYRCASSLLPLAPGGSTDTQYFGPGTRLTVL.

This clonotype has only a few counts. The chain uses TRBV7-8 and TRBJ2-2; 7 bases are a match to TRBD1. Germline CDR1 and CDR2: SGHVS and FQNEAQ. The CDR3 spans 17 residues. Germline trimming cut 4 bases from V and 2 bases from J; bases unmatched to any gene: 10. In nucleotides, the CDR3 is TGTGCCAGCAGCTCCCCCCCGGACAGGCCAAACACCGGGGAGCTGTTTTTT. It translates to CASSSPPDRPNTGELFF.

This clonotype was seen more than once but under ten times. V usage is TRBV6-5 and J usage is TRBJ2-2; no reliable D call. Germline V CDR1 and CDR2: MNHEY, SVGAGI. The V end lost 7 bases, the J end lost 0 bases, and 9 bases lay between the germline ends. The CDR3 consists of 14 residues. The CDR3 loop is CASNGHTNTGELFF. In nucleotides, the CDR3 is TGTGCCAGCAACGGTCACACGAACACCGGGGAGCTGTTTTTT.